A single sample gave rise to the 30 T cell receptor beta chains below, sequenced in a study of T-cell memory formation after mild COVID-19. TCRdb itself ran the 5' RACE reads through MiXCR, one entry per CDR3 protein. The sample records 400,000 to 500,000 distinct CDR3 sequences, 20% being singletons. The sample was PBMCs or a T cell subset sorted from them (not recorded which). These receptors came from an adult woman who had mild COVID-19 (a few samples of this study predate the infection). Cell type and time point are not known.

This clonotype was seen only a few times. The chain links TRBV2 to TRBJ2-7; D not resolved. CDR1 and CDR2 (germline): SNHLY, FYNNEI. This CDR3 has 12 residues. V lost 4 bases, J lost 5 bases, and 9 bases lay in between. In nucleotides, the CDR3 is TGTGCCAGCAGTGGGGGTGGCGACGAGCAGTACTTC. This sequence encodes CASSGGGDEQYF.

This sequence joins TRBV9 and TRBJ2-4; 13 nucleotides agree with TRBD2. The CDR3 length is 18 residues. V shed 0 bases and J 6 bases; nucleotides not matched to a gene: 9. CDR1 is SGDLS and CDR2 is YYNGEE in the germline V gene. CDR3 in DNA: TGTGCCAGCAGCGTAGGGGGGACTAGCGGGATGAGAGGAAACATTCAGTACTTC. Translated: CASSVGGTSGMRGNIQYF.

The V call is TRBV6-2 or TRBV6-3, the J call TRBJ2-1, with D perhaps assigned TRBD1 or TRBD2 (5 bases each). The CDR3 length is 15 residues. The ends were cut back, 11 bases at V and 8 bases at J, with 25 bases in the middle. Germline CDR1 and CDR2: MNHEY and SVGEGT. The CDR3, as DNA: TGTGCCGCTGGGACCCCGGGACCAGGGATCTATGAGCAGTTCTTC. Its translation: CAAGTPGPGIYEQFF.

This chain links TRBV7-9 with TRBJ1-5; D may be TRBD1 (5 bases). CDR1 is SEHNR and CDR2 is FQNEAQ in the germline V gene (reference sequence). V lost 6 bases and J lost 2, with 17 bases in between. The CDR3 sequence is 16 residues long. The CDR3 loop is CASRGTDTGGNQPQHF. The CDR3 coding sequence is TGTGCCAGCAGGGGGACGGATACTGGGGGCAATCAGCCCCAGCATTTT.

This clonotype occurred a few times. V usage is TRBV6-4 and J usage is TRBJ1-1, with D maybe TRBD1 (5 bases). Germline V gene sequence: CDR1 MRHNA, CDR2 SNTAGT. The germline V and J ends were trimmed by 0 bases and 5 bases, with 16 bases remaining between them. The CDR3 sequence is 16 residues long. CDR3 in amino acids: CASSDSPGSRKTEAFF. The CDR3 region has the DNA TGTGCCAGCAGTGACTCGCCAGGGAGCCGGAAAACTGAAGCTTTCTTT.

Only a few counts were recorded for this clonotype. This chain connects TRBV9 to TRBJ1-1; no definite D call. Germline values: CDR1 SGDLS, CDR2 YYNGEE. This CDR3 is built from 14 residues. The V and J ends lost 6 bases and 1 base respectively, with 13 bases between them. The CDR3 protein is CASTFGEENTEAFF. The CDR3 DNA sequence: TGTGCCAGCACCTTCGGGGAGGAGAACACTGAAGCTTTCTTT.

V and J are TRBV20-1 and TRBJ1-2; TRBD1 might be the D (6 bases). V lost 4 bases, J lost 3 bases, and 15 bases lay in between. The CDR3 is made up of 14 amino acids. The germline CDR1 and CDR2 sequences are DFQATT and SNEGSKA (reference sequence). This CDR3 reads CSANKGGADYGYTF. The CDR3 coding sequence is TGCAGTGCTAATAAGGGGGGCGCGGACTATGGCTACACCTTC.

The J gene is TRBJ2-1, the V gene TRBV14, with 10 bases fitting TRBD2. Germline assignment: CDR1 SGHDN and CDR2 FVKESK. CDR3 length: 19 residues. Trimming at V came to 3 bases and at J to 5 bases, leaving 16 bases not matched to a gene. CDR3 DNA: TGTGCCAGCAGCCATCCCATAATACTAGCGGGGACTCAAAACAATGAGCAGTTCTTC. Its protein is CASSHPIILAGTQNNEQFF.

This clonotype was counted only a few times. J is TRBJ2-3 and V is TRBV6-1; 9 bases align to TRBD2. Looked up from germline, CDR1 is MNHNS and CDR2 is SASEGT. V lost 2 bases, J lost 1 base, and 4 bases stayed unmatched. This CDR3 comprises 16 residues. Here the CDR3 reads CASSELAGARTDTQYF. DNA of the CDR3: TGTGCCAGCAGTGAATTAGCGGGGGCCCGCACAGATACGCAGTATTTT.

CDR3 residues: CASSQSGRAYEQYF. The CDR3 coding sequence is TGTGCCAGCAGCCAGAGCGGGAGGGCCTACGAGCAGTACTTC. The chain is built from TRBV7-9 and TRBJ2-7; 10 bases agree with TRBD2. The CDR3 spans 14 residues. Germline values: CDR1 SEHNR, CDR2 FQNEAQ (reference sequence). V was pared by 5 bases and J by 2 bases, with 3 bases of the junction left unmatched.

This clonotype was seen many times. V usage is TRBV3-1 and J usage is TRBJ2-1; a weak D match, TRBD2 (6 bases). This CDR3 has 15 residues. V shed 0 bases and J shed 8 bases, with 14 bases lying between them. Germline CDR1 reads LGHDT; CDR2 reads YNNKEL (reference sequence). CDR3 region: CASSQDRVSGDEQFF. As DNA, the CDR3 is TGTGCCAGCAGCCAAGATCGAGTTAGCGGCGATGAGCAGTTCTTC.

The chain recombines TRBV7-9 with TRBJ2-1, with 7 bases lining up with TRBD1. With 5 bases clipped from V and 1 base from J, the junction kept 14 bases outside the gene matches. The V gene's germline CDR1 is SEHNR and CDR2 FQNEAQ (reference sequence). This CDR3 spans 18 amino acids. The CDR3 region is CASSTGIAGGLSYNEQFF. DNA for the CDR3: TGTGCCAGCAGCACAGGTATCGCAGGGGGTCTGTCCTACAATGAGCAGTTCTTC.

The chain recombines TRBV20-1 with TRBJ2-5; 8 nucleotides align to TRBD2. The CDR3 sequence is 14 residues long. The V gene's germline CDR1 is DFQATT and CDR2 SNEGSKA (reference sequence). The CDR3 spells CSSAGAGSRETQYF. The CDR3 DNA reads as TGCAGCTCAGCGGGAGCTGGGAGCCGGGAGACCCAGTACTTC.

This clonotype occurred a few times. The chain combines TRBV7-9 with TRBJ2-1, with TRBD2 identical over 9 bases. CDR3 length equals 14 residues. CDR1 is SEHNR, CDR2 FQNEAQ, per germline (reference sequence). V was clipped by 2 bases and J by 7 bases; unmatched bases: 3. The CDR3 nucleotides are TGTGCCAGCAGCTTAAACAGCGGGGGGAATGAGCAGTTCTTC. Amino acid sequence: CASSLNSGGNEQFF.

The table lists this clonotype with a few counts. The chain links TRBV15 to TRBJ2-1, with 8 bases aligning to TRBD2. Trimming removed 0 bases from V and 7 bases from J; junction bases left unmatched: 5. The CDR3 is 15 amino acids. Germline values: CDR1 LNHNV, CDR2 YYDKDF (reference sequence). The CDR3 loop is CATSRDSGMANEQFF. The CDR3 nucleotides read TGTGCCACCAGCAGAGATAGCGGGATGGCGAATGAGCAGTTCTTC.

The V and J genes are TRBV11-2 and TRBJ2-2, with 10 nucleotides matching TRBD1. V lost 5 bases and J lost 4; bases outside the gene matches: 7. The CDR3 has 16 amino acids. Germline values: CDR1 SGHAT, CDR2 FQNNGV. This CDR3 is CASSTRDRGPTGELFF. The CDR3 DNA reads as TGTGCCAGCAGCACAAGGGACAGGGGTCCCACCGGGGAGCTGTTTTTT.

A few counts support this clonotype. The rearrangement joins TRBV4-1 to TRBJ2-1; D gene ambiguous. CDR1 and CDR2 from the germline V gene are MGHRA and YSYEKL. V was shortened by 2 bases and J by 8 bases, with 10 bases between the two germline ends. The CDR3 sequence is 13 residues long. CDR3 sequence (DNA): TGCGCCAGCAGCCAAAGTAGGGTAGATGAGCAGTTCTTC. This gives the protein CASSQSRVDEQFF.

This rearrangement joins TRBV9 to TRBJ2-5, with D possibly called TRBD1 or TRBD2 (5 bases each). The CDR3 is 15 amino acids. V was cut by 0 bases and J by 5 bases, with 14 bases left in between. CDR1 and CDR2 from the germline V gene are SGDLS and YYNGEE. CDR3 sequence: CASSVVEGSSETQYF. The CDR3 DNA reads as TGTGCCAGCAGCGTAGTTGAGGGGTCGAGTGAGACCCAGTACTTC. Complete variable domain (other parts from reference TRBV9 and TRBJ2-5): DSGVTQTPKHLITATGQRVTLRCSPRSGDLSVYWYQQSLDQGLQFLIQYYNGEERAKGNILERFSAQQFPDLHSELNLSSLELGDSALYFCASSVVEGSSETQYFGPGTRLLVL.

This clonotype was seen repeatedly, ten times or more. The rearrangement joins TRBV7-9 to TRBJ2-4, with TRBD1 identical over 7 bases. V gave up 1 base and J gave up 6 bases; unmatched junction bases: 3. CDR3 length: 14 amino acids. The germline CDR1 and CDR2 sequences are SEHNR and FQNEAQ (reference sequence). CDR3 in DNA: TGTGCCAGCAGCTTAGGGGACAGTCGAAACATTCAGTACTTC. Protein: CASSLGDSRNIQYF.

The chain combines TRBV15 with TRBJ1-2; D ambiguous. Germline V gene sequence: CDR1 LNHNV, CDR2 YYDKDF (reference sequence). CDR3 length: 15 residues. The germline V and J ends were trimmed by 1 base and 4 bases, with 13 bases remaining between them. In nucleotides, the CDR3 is TGTGCCACCAGCAGAGGAAGTAGCGATGTCTATGGCTACACCTTC. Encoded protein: CATSRGSSDVYGYTF.

This CDR3 is CSVTTALNTEAFF. CDR3 in DNA: TGCAGCGTGACGACAGCTTTGAACACTGAAGCTTTCTTT. The chain recombines TRBV29-1 with TRBJ1-1, with D tentatively TRBD1 (5 bases). Germline CDR1 reads SQVTM; CDR2 reads ANQGSEA. Trimming stripped 6 bases from V and 0 bases from J, with 11 bases between. The CDR3 contains 13 residues.

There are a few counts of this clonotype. Written as DNA, the CDR3 is TGCAGTGCTTTGACTAGTGCTTCGGGGGAGACCCAGTACTTC. Translating it yields CSALTSASGETQYF. The rearrangement links TRBV20-1 to TRBJ2-5, with a tentative D call TRBD2 (6 bases). This CDR3 is 14 amino acids long. Trimming stripped 5 bases from V and 5 bases from J, with 18 bases between. Germline lookup yields CDR1 DFQATT and CDR2 SNEGSKA (reference sequence).

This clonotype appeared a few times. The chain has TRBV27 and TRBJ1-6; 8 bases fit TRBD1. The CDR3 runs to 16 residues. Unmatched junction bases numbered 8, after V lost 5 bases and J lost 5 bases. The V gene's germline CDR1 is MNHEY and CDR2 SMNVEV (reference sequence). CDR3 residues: CASSPRGQENNSPLHF. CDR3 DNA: TGTGCCAGCAGTCCCAGGGGGCAAGAGAATAATTCACCCCTCCACTTT.

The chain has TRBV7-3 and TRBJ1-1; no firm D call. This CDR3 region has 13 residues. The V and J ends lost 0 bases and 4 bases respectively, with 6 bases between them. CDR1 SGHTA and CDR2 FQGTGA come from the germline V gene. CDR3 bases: TGTGCCAGCAGCTTAACCTGGAGCACTGAAGCTTTCTTT. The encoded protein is CASSLTWSTEAFF.

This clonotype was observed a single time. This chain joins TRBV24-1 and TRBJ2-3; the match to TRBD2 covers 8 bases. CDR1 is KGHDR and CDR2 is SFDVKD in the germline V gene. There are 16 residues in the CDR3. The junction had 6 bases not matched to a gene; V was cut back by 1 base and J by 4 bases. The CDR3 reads CATSDLTREDSDTQYF. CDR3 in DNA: TGTGCCACCAGTGATTTAACGCGGGAGGATTCAGATACGCAGTATTTT.

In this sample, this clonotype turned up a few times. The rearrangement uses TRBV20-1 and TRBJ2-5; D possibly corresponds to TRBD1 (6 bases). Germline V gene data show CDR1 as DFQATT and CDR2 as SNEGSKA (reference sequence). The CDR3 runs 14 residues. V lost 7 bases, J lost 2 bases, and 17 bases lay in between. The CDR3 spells CSVTQGNPQETQYF. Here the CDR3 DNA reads TGCAGTGTAACACAGGGTAACCCTCAAGAGACCCAGTACTTC.

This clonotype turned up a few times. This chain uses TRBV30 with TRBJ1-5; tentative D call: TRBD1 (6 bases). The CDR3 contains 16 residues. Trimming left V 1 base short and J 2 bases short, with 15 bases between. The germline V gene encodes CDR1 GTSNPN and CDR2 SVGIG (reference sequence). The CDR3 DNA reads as TGTGCCTGGAGTGGGAGCAGGGGATACGGCAATCAGCCCCAGCATTTT. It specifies CAWSGSRGYGNQPQHF.

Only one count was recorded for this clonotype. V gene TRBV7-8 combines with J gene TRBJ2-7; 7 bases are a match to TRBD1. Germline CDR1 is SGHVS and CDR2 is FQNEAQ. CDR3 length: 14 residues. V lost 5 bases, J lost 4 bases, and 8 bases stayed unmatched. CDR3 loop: CASSQRQGAYEQYF. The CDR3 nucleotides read TGTGCCAGCAGCCAAAGACAGGGAGCGTACGAGCAGTACTTC.

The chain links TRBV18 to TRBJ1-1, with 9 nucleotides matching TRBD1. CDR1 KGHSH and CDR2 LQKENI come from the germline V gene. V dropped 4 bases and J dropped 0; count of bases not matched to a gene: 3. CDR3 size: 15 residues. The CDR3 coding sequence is TGTGCCAGCTCACACAGGACAGGGGTGAACACTGAAGCTTTCTTT. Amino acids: CASSHRTGVNTEAFF.

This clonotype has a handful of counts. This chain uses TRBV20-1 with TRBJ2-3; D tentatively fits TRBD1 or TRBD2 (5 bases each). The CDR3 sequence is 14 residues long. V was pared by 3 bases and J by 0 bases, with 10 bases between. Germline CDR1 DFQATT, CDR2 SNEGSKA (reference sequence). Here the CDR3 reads CSASSGGSTDTQYF. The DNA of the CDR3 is TGCAGTGCTAGCAGTGGGGGAAGCACAGATACGCAGTATTTT.